Sequencing of this TCR beta chain was carried out in a study of blood T cells in healthy people across ages. Primed by a sample-barcoded 5' primer and a J-beta primer mix, a second PCR proceeded for 7 to 11 cycles. Template switching added a 12-random-nucleotide identifier to every cDNA molecule. TCRdb re-called the 5' RACE reads through MiXCR, storing one row per CDR3 protein. The sample lists under 2,000,000 distinct CDR3 sequences, roughly 50% seen once, with 2.1% in the top ten. Germline CDR1 DFQATT, CDR2 SNEGSKA (reference sequence). With 1 base removed from V and 4 bases from J, the gap between germline ends came to 20 bases. The CDR3 is 17 residues long. Study results and limitations: Comparison with aged donors showed that long-lived donors had more naive CD4+ cells and higher diversity. TCR beta diversity correlated strongly with naive T cell percentage.

Of note for this clonotype: Antigen unknown.

This sequence originates from a woman aged 40 to 50 in good health. The chain couples TRBV20-1 to TRBJ1-5; D possibly corresponds to TRBD1 (6 bases). Sample: blood. CDR3 region: CSARGDRGFRGNQPQHF. The CDR3 DNA is TGCAGTGCTAGAGGTGATAGGGGGTTCAGAGGGAATCAGCCCCAGCATTTT.